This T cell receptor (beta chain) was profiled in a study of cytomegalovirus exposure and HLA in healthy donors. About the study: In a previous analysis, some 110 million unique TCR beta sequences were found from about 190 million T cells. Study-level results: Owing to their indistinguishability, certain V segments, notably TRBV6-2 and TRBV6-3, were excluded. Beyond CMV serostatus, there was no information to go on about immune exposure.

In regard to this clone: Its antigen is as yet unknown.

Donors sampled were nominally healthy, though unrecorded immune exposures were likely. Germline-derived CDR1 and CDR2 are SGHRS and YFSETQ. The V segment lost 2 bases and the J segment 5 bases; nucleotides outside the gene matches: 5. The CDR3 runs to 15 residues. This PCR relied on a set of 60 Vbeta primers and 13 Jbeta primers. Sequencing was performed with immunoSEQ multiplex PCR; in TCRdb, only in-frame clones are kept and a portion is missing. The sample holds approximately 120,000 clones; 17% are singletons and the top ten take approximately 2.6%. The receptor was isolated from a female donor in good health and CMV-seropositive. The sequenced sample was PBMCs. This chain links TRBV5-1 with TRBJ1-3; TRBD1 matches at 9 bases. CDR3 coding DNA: TGCGCCAGCAGCTTTGGGGACAGGGATAGAAACACCATATATTTT. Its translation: CASSFGDRDRNTIYF.